One and the same sample provided the 9 T cell receptor beta chains below, sequenced in a study of regulatory T cells in long-lasting Graves disease. Time point specified: newly diagnosed GD, antithyroid drugs for less than 3 months. From PBMCs, RNA was extracted and then used to make the TCR library. The TCR beta library used iRepertoire HTBI primers with Arm-PCR amplification of CDR3. TCRdb fed the multiplex PCR reads into MiXCR, producing one record per CDR3 protein. The data hold over 450,000 distinct CDR3 sequences, with about 11% observed a single time. This sample also appeared in a second study, on T cells in Graves' hyperthyroidism and ophthalmopathy.

The specimen was peripheral blood mononuclear cells (PBMCs), collected at new diagnosis, from a patient treated with antithyroid drugs. The origin of the receptors is a woman younger than 45 with Graves disease.

With respect to this clonotype: This may arise from a read error, as a much more abundant clone is one base away. V is TRBV29-1 and J is TRBJ2-1; maybe TRBD2 (6 bases). This CDR3 is 13 amino acids long. Germline CDR1 SQVTM, CDR2 ANQGSEA. As DNA, the CDR3 is TGCAGTCTCGGGGGAAGCCCCTACAATGAGCAGTTCTTC. Protein product: CSLGGSPYNEQFF.

This clonotype appeared many times. The chain employs TRBV6-9 and TRBJ1-2; the D gene is possibly TRBD1 (5 bases). Trimming shortened V by 3 bases and J by 3 bases, and 11 bases separated the two germline ends. CDR1 MNHGY and CDR2 SVAAGI come from the germline V gene. This CDR3 has 14 amino acids. Here the CDR3 DNA reads TGTGCCAGCAGTTACTGGGGACGAGACTATGGCTACACCTTC. Translated: CASSYWGRDYGYTF.

Ten or more counts support this clonotype. The chain recombines TRBV2 with TRBJ2-1; D gene unclear. This CDR3 is 13 amino acids long. Deletions cut 10 bases from V and 0 bases from J, with 10 bases between. Germline V gene sequence: CDR1 SNHLY, CDR2 FYNNEI. CDR3 in DNA: TGTGCCACCCGACCTTTCTCCTACAATGAGCAGTTCTTC. Protein: CATRPFSYNEQFF.

This clonotype was seen many times. This chain joins TRBV6-2 or TRBV6-3 and TRBJ2-1, with TRBD2 matching 8 bases. Germline V gene data show CDR1 as MNHEY and CDR2 as SVGEGT. The V gene end was trimmed by 5 bases and the J gene end by 4 bases; junction bases not matched to a gene: 7. The CDR3 is 15 residues long. The CDR3 nucleotides read TGTGCCAGCAGTGAAGAAGCGGGAGATTACAATGAGCAGTTCTTC. This sequence encodes CASSEEAGDYNEQFF.

The chain links TRBV19 to TRBJ2-7; D not certain. The CDR3 is made up of 15 amino acids. Germline V gene lookup returns CDR1 LNHDA and CDR2 SQIVND (reference sequence). The V gene lost 6 bases and the J gene lost 2 bases, with 17 bases spanning the gap. CDR3 nucleotides: TGTGCCAGTAGGTGGAAGCCCTATACAACCTACGAGCAGTACTTC. Its protein product is CASRWKPYTTYEQYF.

V gene TRBV6-1 combines with J gene TRBJ1-2; tentatively, D is TRBD1 (5 bases). The length of the CDR3 is 14 residues. Trimming removed 6 bases from V and 8 bases from J, with 19 bases in between. CDR1 and CDR2 (germline): MNHNS, SASEGT. This CDR3 is CASSAGGIKRGYTF. CDR3 nucleotide sequence: TGTGCCAGCAGCGCGGGGGGGATCAAGAGGGGCTACACCTTC.

Many counts were recorded for this clonotype. The genes are TRBV24-1 and TRBJ2-5, with D tentatively TRBD1 or TRBD2 (6 bases each). Germline loops: CDR1 KGHDR, CDR2 SFDVKD. The CDR3 runs to 12 residues. The V gene lost 6 bases and the J gene lost 4 bases, with 8 bases spanning the gap. The CDR3 region is CATSKGGETQYF. The CDR3 coding sequence is TGTGCCACCAGTAAGGGGGGAGAGACCCAGTACTTC.

This clonotype was detected ten times or more. CDR3 coding DNA: TGTGCCAGCAGTTACCCTAACAGGCGCCCCATGAACACTGAAGCTTTCTTT. It encodes CASSYPNRRPMNTEAFF. This rearrangement joins TRBV6-5 to TRBJ1-1, with D possibly being TRBD1 (5 bases). The CDR3 extends over 17 amino acids. Between the trimmed V and J ends, which lost 2 bases and 0 bases, there was a span of 16 bases. The germline V gene encodes CDR1 MNHEY and CDR2 SVGAGI.

This clonotype was counted at least ten times. The rearrangement uses TRBV7-9 and TRBJ2-5; D is possibly TRBD2 (5 bases). Trimming removed 5 bases at V and 1 base at J, with 11 bases between. Per the germline V gene, CDR1 is SEHNR and CDR2 is FQNEAQ (reference sequence). The length of the CDR3 is 14 residues. The CDR3 DNA reads as TGTGCCAGCAGCCACGGACTCTTCCAAGAGACCCAGTACTTC. As protein: CASSHGLFQETQYF.